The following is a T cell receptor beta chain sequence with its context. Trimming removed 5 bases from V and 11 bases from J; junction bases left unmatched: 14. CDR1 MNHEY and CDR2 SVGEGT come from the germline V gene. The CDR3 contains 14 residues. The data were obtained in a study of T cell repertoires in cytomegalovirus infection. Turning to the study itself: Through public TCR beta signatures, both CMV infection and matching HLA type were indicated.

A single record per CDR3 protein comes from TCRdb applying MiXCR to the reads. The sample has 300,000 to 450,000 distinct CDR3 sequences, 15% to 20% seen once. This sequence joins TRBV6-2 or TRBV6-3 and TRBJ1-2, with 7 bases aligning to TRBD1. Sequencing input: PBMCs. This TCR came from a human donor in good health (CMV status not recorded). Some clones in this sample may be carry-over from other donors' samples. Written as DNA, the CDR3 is TGTGCCAGCAGTGTCCGGGACAGTAGCTCCCGGTACACCTTC. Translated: CASSVRDSSSRYTF.